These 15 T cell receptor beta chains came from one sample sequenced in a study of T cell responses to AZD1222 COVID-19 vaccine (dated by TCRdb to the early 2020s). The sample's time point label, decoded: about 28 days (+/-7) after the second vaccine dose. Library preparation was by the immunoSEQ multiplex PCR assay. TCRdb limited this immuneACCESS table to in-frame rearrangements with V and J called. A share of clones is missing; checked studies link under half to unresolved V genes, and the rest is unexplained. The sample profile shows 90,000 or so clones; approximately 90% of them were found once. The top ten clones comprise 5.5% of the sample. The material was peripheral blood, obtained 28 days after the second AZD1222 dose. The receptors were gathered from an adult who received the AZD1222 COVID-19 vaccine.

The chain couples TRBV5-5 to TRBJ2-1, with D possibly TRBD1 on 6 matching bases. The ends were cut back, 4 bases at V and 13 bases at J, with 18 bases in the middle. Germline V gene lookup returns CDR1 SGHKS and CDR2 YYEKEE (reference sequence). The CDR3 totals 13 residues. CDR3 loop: CASSIPGDPLQFF. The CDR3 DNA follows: TGTGCCAGCAGCATACCAGGGGACCCCCTACAGTTCTTC.

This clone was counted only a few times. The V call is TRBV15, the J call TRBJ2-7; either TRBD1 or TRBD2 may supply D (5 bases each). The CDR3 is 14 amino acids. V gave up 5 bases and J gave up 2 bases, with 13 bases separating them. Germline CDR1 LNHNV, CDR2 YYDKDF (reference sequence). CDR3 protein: CATSDRDGAYEQYF. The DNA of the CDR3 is TGTGCCACCAGCGACCGGGACGGAGCCTACGAGCAGTACTTC.

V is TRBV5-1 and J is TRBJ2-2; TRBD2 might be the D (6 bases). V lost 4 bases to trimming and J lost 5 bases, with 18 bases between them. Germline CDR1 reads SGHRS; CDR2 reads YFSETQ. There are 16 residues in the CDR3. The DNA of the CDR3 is TGCGCCAGCAGCCCTACTGGAATAGCGGAGACCGGGGAGCTGTTTTTT. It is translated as CASSPTGIAETGELFF.

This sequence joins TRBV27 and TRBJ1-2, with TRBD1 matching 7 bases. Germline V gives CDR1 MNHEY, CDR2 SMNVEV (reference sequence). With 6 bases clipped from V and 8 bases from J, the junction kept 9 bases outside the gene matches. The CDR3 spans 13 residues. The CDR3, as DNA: TGTGCCAGCAGCTTTACTAACAGGGGAGGCTACACCTTC. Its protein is CASSFTNRGGYTF.

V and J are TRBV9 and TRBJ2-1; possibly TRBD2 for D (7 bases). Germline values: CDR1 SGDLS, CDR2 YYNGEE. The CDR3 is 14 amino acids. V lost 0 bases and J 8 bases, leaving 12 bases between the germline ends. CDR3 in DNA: TGTGCCAGCAGCGTAGTGGGCGGGGGCGATGAGCAGTTCTTC. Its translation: CASSVVGGGDEQFF.

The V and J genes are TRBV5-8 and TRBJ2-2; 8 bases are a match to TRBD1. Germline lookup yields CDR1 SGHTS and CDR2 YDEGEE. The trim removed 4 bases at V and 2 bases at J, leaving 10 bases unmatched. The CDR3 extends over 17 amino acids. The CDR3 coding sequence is TGTGCCAGCAGCCCTTACCCGACAGGGGCCAACACCGGGGAGCTGTTTTTT. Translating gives CASSPYPTGANTGELFF. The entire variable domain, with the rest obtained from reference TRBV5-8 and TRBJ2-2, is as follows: EAGVTQSPTHLIKTRGQQATLRCSPISGHTSVYWYQQALGLGLQFLLWYDEGEERNRGNFPPRFSGRQFPNYSSELNVNALELEDSALYLCASSPYPTGANTGELFFGEGSRLTVL.

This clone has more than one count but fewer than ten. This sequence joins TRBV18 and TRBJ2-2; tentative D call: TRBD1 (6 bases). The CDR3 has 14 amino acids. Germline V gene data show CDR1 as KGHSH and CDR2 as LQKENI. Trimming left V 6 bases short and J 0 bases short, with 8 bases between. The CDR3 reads CASSGQSNTGELFF. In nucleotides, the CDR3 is TGTGCCAGCTCGGGACAATCGAACACCGGGGAGCTGTTTTTT.

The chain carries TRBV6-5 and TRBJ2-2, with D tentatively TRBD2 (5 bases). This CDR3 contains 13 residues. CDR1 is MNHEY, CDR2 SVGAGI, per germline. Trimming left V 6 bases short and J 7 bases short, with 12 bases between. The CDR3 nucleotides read TGTGCCAGCAGGTCCCGACGGGGCGGGGAGCTGTTTTTT. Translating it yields CASRSRRGGELFF.

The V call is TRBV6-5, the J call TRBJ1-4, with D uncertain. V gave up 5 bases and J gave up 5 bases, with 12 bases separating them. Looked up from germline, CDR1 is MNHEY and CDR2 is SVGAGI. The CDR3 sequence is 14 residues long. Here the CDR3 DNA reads TGTGCCAGCAGTCAGTTGACGGGGAATGAAAAACTGTTTTTT. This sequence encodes CASSQLTGNEKLFF.

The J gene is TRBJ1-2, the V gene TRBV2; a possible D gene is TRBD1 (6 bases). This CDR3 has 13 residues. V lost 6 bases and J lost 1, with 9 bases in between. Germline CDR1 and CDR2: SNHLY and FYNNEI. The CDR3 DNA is TGTGCCAGCAGCAACAGGGATAACTATGGCTACACCTTC. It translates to CASSNRDNYGYTF.

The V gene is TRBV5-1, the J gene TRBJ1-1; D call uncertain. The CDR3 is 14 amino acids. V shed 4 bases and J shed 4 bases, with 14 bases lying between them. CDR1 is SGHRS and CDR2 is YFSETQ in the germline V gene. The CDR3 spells CASSVEGSLTEAFF. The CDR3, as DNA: TGCGCCAGCAGCGTGGAAGGTTCCCTCACTGAAGCTTTCTTT.

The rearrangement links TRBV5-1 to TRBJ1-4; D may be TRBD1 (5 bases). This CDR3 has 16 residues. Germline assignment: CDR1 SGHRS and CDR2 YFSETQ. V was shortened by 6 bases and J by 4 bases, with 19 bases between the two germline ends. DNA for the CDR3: TGCGCCAGCACCCAATTTCGGGGCAGCGATAATGAAAAACTGTTTTTT. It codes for CASTQFRGSDNEKLFF.

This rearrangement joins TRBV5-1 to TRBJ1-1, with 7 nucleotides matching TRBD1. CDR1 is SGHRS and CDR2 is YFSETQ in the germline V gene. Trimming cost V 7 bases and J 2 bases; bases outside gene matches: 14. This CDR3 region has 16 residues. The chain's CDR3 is CASQRLNRGTNTEAFF. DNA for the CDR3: TGCGCCAGCCAACGCTTAAACAGGGGAACCAACACTGAAGCTTTCTTT.

Written as DNA, the CDR3 is TGCGCCAGCAGCTTGCAGGCGGGGGGGAGCACAGATACGCAGTATTTT. It is translated as CASSLQAGGSTDTQYF. The chain carries TRBV5-1 and TRBJ2-3; 9 bases fit TRBD2. CDR3 length: 16 amino acids. Trimming took 1 base from V and 0 from J; bases not matched to a gene: 3. Germline assignment: CDR1 SGHRS and CDR2 YFSETQ.

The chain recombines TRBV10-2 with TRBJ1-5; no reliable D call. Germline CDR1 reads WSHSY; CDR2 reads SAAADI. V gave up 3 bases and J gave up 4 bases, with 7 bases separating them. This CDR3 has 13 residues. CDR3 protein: CASSEGPNQPQHF. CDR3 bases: TGCGCCAGCAGTGAAGGACCAAATCAGCCCCAGCATTTT.